This T cell receptor (beta chain) stems from a study of T-cell reconstitution after alpha-beta-depleted transplantation in children. The authors prepared the TCRbeta library with unique molecular identifiers. TCRdb re-derived calls from the PCR reads in MiXCR, one entry per CDR3 protein. The table lists hundreds of thousands of distinct CDR3 sequences, 16% of them singletons. The CDR3 is made up of 19 amino acids. Germline V lookup: CDR1 SGHAT, CDR2 FQNNGV. V lost 2 bases to trimming and J lost 0 bases, with 23 bases between them. Sequencing was performed on PBMCs from the stem cell graft donor, taken from the stem cell graft. The chain carries TRBV11-2 and TRBJ2-7, with D possibly TRBD2 on 6 matching bases. This TCR derives from a human donor who donated a stem cell graft to a child with acute myeloid leukemia. CDR3 in amino acids: CASSLMGGGRTLSSYEQYF. CDR3 coding DNA: TGTGCCAGCAGCTTAATGGGAGGAGGCAGGACCCTTAGCTCCTACGAGCAGTACTTC.